This TCR beta chain was captured by sequencing in a study of neoadjuvant anti-PD-1 for oral cavity cancer. Study-wide context: Nivolumab at 3 mg/kg was mostly given biweekly, three to four doses, pre-surgery. Patients without progression received a fourth nivolumab dose around day 43, then surgical resection on days 50-56.

Worth noting for this clone: What it recognizes is unknown.

Some clones are missing from TCRdb's copy, which holds only in-frame ones; the method was immunoSEQ multiplex PCR. This sample has about 16,000 clones; 64% occur once, and the top ten carry about 3%. Study findings and constraints: With three patients per group, TCR findings need larger cohorts.

CDR3 length: 15 amino acids. Trimming removed 4 bases at V and 6 bases at J, with 16 bases between. Per the germline V gene, CDR1 is SGDLS and CDR2 is YYNGEE. The material sequenced was PBMCs, taken before nivolumab (anti-PD-1) treatment. The rearrangement joins TRBV9 to TRBJ1-4; D may be TRBD1 (5 bases). This receptor was taken from a person aged 35 to 85 with oral cavity squamous cell carcinoma. CDR3 sequence reads: CASSSRGEEDEKLFF. The CDR3 nucleotides are TGTGCCAGCAGCTCTCGGGGGGAGGAGGATGAAAAACTGTTTTTT. Based on the CDR3 plus reference TRBV9 and TRBJ1-4, the full variable domain is DSGVTQTPKHLITATGQRVTLRCSPRSGDLSVYWYQQSLDQGLQFLIQYYNGEERAKGNILERFSAQQFPDLHSELNLSSLELGDSALYFCASSSRGEEDEKLFFGSGTQLSVL.